This T cell receptor beta chain was identified during a study of cytomegalovirus exposure and HLA in healthy donors. Study-wide findings and caveats: In vitro experiments confirmed that three CMV-associated chains were specific for CMV antigens. Most sequenced TCRs were rare (though some public TCRs occurred in many donors).

Looked up from germline, CDR1 is MGHRA and CDR2 is YSYEKL. The CDR3 has 17 amino acids. With 6 bases clipped from V and 4 bases from J, the junction kept 15 bases outside the gene matches. The approximately 120-subject validation cohort, separate from the roughly 700-subject first cohort, included the donors. About this clone itself: Its antigen is currently unknown.

The method was immunoSEQ multiplex PCR; TCRdb's version includes in-frame clones alone and lacks a portion of them. The sample shows 80,000 to 100,000 clones, less than 90% of them seen only once. The V call is TRBV4-1, the J call TRBJ1-5; 7 bases match TRBD1. Material: PBMCs. This receptor was identified in a man aged 18 to 35 in good health and CMV-seropositive. CDR3: CASSQTHPRGPNQPQHF. The CDR3 DNA reads as TGCGCCAGCAGTCAAACCCACCCAAGGGGGCCGAATCAGCCCCAGCATTTT.